This entry is about one T cell receptor beta chain. Its antigen is not identified. The CDR3 extends over 14 amino acids. Germline values: CDR1 SGHNT, CDR2 YYREEE (reference sequence). V lost 4 bases, J lost 3 bases, and 14 bases lay in between. This record belongs to a study of STAT5B mutations in CD4+ large granular lymphocyte leukemia. Overall study findings and caveats: TRBV06-family usage was enriched in top patient clones (8/27) versus controls (2/35). Approximately 25% of private leukemic clonotypes occurred rarely in other patients' non-leukemic repertoires.

TCRdb keeps only in-frame clones here, not all; method: immunoSEQ multiplex PCR. The repertoire holds tens of thousands of clones, with around 75% as singletons. The sample was CD4+ T cells from blood buffy coats. The receptor comes from a human donor in good health. The chain carries TRBV5-4 and TRBJ2-7; D may be TRBD1 (6 bases). The DNA for the CDR3 is TGTGCCAGCAGCCCGGACAGCGCCTACTACGAGCAGTACTTC. Translating gives CASSPDSAYYEQYF.